The 6 T cell receptor beta chains given below trace back to one sample, sequenced in a study of human T cells and chemical hapten exposure listed by TCRdb under 2021. The label giving this sample's time point can be read as: patch test 1, 2 weeks after DPC sensitization. The sample's treatment or condition label, decoded: therapeutic diphenylcyclopropenone sensitization with weekly scalp DPC. Libraries were built with RACE. Instrument on record: NextSeq 500. TCRdb trimmed the raw reads at Q25, called clones with MiXCR and kept productive beta chains. Entries are consolidated by CDR3 protein sequence, retaining the most common genes and DNA. This sample is represented by about 120,000 distinct CDR3 sequences; roughly an eighth of them were singletons. The ten largest clonotypes hold roughly 1.5% of the sample. This specimen was whole blood, taken in connection with sensitization to the hapten diphenylcyclopropenone (DPC). Receptors originate from a woman in her forties or fifties with alopecia areata. Some clones in this sample may be carry-over from other donors' samples.

This chain uses TRBV20-1 with TRBJ1-6; a possible D gene is TRBD1 (5 bases). Deletions cut 1 base from V and 3 bases from J, with 13 bases between. Germline assignment: CDR1 DFQATT and CDR2 SNEGSKA (reference sequence). CDR3 size: 16 residues. CDR3 sequence (DNA): TGCAGTGCTAGAGGGCGGGACGCAGGCTATAATTCACCCCTCCACTTT. This codes for CSARGRDAGYNSPLHF.

DNA for the CDR3: TGTGCCAGCAGTTTCGTTGAGGGACTAGCGGGGGGCAGCTCCTACGAGCAGTACTTC. Translated: CASSFVEGLAGGSSYEQYF. The gene calls are TRBV28 and TRBJ2-7, with 15 bases that match TRBD2. The J segment lost 0 bases and the V segment lost 3 bases, leaving 9 bases of the junction unmatched. Germline V gene sequence: CDR1 MDHEN, CDR2 SYDVKM. This CDR3 comprises 19 residues.

This clonotype was counted only a few times. The chain combines TRBV10-3 with TRBJ2-2; possibly TRBD1 for D (6 bases). Germline values: CDR1 ENHRY, CDR2 SYGVKD. This CDR3 has 13 residues. With 6 bases removed from V and 7 bases from J, the gap between germline ends came to 12 bases. CDR3 protein: CAISQRQDGELFF. The CDR3 nucleotides read TGTGCCATCAGCCAAAGACAGGACGGGGAGCTGTTTTTT.

As for this clonotype: Just one base apart from a much larger clone, this may be a read error. This chain links TRBV18 with TRBJ1-1; D gene uncertain. The CDR3 loop spans 12 amino acids. Per germline, CDR1 KGHSH and CDR2 LQKENI. The DNA for the CDR3 is TGTGCCAGCCCACCTGCCCGGTTCGAAGCTTTCTTT. Protein product: CASPPARFEAFF.

A few counts support this clonotype. The rearrangement links TRBV9 to TRBJ2-3, with D tentatively TRBD2 (5 bases). The CDR3 is 14 amino acids. The V end lost 0 bases, the J end lost 10 bases, and 15 bases lay between the germline ends. Germline V lookup: CDR1 SGDLS, CDR2 YYNGEE. The CDR3 nucleotides read TGTGCCAGCAGCGTAGAGCAGAGGAGGTTCGCGCAGTATTTT. The encoded protein is CASSVEQRRFAQYF.

The chain links TRBV24-1 to TRBJ1-2; D is possibly TRBD1 (5 bases). Trimming removed 7 bases at V and 3 bases at J, with 11 bases between. The length of the CDR3 is 13 residues. Germline V gene sequence: CDR1 KGHDR, CDR2 SFDVKD. The CDR3 DNA sequence: TGTGCCACCAGGCCAGGGACGGACTATGGCTACACCTTC. This codes for CATRPGTDYGYTF.